The 13 T cell receptor beta chains in this list originate from one sample, sequenced in a study of T cells in Graves' hyperthyroidism and ophthalmopathy. Amplified TCR beta CDR3 regions derived from RNA transcripts. TCR CDR3 underwent first-round RT-PCR with the HTBI primer set. TCRdb passed the multiplex PCR reads through MiXCR, listing each CDR3 protein once. The top ten hold 35% to 40% of the sample, which has about 290,000 distinct CDR3 sequences, 15% to 20% seen once. The sequenced sample was blood. The receptors were sampled from a man in his forties or fifties with Graves' ophthalmopathy.

This clonotype has ten or more counts. V and J are TRBV30 and TRBJ1-2; D unresolved. From germline, CDR1 is GTSNPN and CDR2 SVGIG (reference sequence). Trimming shortened V by 2 bases and J by 4 bases, and 8 bases separated the two germline ends. The CDR3 totals 12 residues. The CDR3 DNA is TGTGCCTGGAGTTCCTCCCTCTATGGCTACACCTTC. Its translation: CAWSSSLYGYTF.

This clonotype was detected ten times or more. The chain is built from TRBV28 and TRBJ1-2, with 7 bases aligning to TRBD1. The CDR3 is made up of 15 amino acids. Trimming took 5 bases from V and 4 from J; bases not matched to a gene: 10. The germline V gene encodes CDR1 MDHEN and CDR2 SYDVKM. DNA for the CDR3: TGTGCCAGCAGTCCCCCCGGGACAGCCTCCTATGGCTACACCTTC. Translating gives CASSPPGTASYGYTF.

The chain carries TRBV9 and TRBJ2-2; 9 positions match TRBD1. V trimming: 3 bases; J trimming: 6 bases; junction bases outside the gene matches: 6. The germline CDR1 and CDR2 sequences are SGDLS and YYNGEE. The CDR3 covers 15 residues. CDR3 nucleotide sequence: TGTGCCAGCAGCGGAAGGACAGGGGCGGCCGGGGAGCTGTTTTTT. The encoded protein is CASSGRTGAAGELFF.

The V gene is TRBV24-1, the J gene TRBJ2-5; 12 positions agree with TRBD2. V was pared by 10 bases and J by 3 bases, with 2 bases of the junction left unmatched. Germline loops: CDR1 KGHDR, CDR2 SFDVKD. The CDR3 totals 13 residues. Here the CDR3 DNA reads TGTGCCACTAGACTAGCGGGAGAAGAGACCCAGTACTTC. It is translated as CATRLAGEETQYF.

This clonotype was observed at least ten times. The V gene is TRBV4-1, the J gene TRBJ1-1, with 8 bases lining up with TRBD1. V lost 1 base and J lost 8; bases outside the gene matches: 3. CDR3 length equals 13 residues. In germline, CDR1 is MGHRA, CDR2 YSYEKL. CDR3 in amino acids: CASSQVGQGEAFF. The CDR3 coding sequence is TGCGCCAGCAGCCAAGTCGGACAGGGAGAAGCTTTCTTT.

The rearrangement uses TRBV4-1 and TRBJ2-7; 7 bases map to TRBD2. Germline V gene lookup returns CDR1 MGHRA and CDR2 YSYEKL. The CDR3 covers 15 residues. The junction had 5 bases not matched to a gene; V was cut back by 3 bases and J by 0 bases. This chain's CDR3 is CASSHTSENSYEQYF. For the CDR3, the DNA is TGCGCCAGCAGCCATACTAGCGAAAACTCCTACGAGCAGTACTTC.

This clonotype appeared many times. CDR3 nucleotides: TGCAGTGCGGGGGCACTAGCGGGGGCCTACAATGAGCAGTTCTTC. Translated: CSAGALAGAYNEQFF. The V call is TRBV20-1, the J call TRBJ2-1; 11 bases align to TRBD2. The CDR3 loop spans 15 amino acids. Looked up from germline, CDR1 is DFQATT and CDR2 is SNEGSKA (reference sequence). V shed 6 bases, J shed 2 bases, and the junction held 6 bases outside the gene matches.

This chain links TRBV18 with TRBJ2-3, with 8 nucleotides matching TRBD1. The CDR3 runs 16 residues. Per germline, CDR1 KGHSH and CDR2 LQKENI. After removal of 6 bases from V and 2 bases from J, the junction contained 10 bases not matched to a gene. The CDR3 protein is CASSQGTGRDTDTQYF. The CDR3, as DNA: TGTGCCAGCTCGCAAGGGACAGGTCGAGACACAGATACGCAGTATTTT.

There are a few counts of this clonotype. This chain uses TRBV19 with TRBJ1-4; weak D call: TRBD1 (5 bases). This CDR3 is built from 15 residues. From germline, CDR1 is LNHDA and CDR2 SQIVND (reference sequence). Deletions cut 8 bases from V and 0 bases from J, with 13 bases between. Here the CDR3 reads CASGRAPPTNEKLFF. In DNA form, the CDR3 reads TGTGCCAGTGGCAGGGCCCCACCAACTAATGAAAAACTGTTTTTT.

The chain carries TRBV29-1 and TRBJ1-2, with no clear D. V lost 6 bases to trimming and J lost 6 bases, with 20 bases between them. There are 14 residues in the CDR3. Germline V gene sequence: CDR1 SQVTM, CDR2 ANQGSEA. The CDR3 loop reads CSVNTPGRSDGYTF. The CDR3 DNA follows: TGCAGCGTGAATACCCCCGGGCGTTCTGATGGCTACACCTTC.

Ten or more counts support this clonotype. The rearrangement joins TRBV6-2 or TRBV6-3 to TRBJ1-1, with D possibly being TRBD1 (5 bases). The CDR3 contains 17 residues. Germline assignment: CDR1 MNHEY and CDR2 SVGEGT. V lost 0 bases, J lost 3 bases, and 17 bases lay in between. This CDR3 reads CASSYSPPGGLYTEAFF. CDR3 in DNA: TGTGCCAGCAGTTACTCGCCTCCCGGGGGACTTTACACTGAAGCTTTCTTT.

This clonotype was detected many times. The chain employs TRBV10-3 and TRBJ2-3; 7 positions match TRBD2. This CDR3 is 14 amino acids long. Per the germline V gene, CDR1 is ENHRY and CDR2 is SYGVKD. V gave up 4 bases and J gave up 1 base; unmatched junction bases: 2. CDR3 sequence: CAISGTSGTDTQYF. The CDR3 DNA reads as TGTGCCATCAGTGGAACTAGCGGCACAGATACGCAGTATTTT.

This clonotype came up many times. The chain is built from TRBV3-1 and TRBJ2-1; tentatively, D is TRBD2 (5 bases). V shed 2 bases and J shed 5 bases, with 7 bases lying between them. The germline CDR1 and CDR2 sequences are LGHDT and YNNKEL (reference sequence). The CDR3 has 13 residues. The CDR3 sequence: CASSQPGDNEQFF. The DNA of the CDR3 is TGTGCCAGCAGCCAACCCGGGGACAATGAGCAGTTCTTC.